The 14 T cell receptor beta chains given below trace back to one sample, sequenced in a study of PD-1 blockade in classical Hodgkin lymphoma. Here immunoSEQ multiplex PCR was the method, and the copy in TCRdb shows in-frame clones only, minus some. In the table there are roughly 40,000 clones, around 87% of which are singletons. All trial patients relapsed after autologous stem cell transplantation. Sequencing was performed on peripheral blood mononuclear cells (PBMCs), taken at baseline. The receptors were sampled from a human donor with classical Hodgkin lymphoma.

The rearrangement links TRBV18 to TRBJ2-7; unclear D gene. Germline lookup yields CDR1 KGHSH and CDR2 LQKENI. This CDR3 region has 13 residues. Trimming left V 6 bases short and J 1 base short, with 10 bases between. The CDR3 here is CASSLSQSYEQYF. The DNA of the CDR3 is TGTGCCAGCTCCCTTTCTCAATCCTACGAGCAGTACTTC.

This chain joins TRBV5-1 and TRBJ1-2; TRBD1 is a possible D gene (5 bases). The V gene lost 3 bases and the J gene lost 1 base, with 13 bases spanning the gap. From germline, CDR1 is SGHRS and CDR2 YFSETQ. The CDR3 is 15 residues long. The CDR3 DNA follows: TGCGCCAGCAGCTCCGGGCAGGGATTTAACTATGGCTACACCTTC. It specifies CASSSGQGFNYGYTF.

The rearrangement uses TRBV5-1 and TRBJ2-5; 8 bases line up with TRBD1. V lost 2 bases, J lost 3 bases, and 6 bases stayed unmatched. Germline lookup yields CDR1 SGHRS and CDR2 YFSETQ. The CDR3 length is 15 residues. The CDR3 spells CASSLSPGGKETQYF. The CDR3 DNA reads TGCGCCAGCAGCTTATCGCCAGGGGGCAAAGAGACCCAGTACTTC.

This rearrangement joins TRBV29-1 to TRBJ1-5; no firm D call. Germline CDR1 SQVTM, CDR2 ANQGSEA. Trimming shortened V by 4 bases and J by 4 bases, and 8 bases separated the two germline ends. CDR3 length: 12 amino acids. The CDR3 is CSVGRPNQPQHF. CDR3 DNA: TGCAGCGTTGGACGGCCGAATCAGCCCCAGCATTTT.

This CDR3 is CAISEAEARGGELFF. CDR3 sequence (DNA): TGTGCCATCAGCGAAGCAGAGGCGCGCGGCGGGGAGCTGTTTTTT. The chain has TRBV10-3 and TRBJ2-2; D is ambiguous. The CDR3 is 15 residues long. Germline values: CDR1 ENHRY, CDR2 SYGVKD. V was clipped by 6 bases and J by 7 bases, with 18 bases between them.

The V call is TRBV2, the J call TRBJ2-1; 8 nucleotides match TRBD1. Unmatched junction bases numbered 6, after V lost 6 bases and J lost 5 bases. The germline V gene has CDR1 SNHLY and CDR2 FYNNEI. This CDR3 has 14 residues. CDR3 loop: CASRRQGLHNEQFF. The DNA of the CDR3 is TGTGCCAGCAGAAGACAGGGGCTACACAATGAGCAGTTCTTC. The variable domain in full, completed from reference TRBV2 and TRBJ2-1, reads EPEVTQTPSHQVTQMGQEVILRCVPISNHLYFYWYRQILGQKVEFLVSFYNNEISEKSEIFDDQFSVERPDGSNFTLKIRSTKLEDSAMYFCASRRQGLHNEQFFGPGTRLTVL.

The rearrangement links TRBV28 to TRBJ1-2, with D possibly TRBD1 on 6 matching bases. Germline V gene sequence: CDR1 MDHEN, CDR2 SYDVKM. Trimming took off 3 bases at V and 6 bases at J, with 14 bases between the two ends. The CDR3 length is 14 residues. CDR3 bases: TGTGCCAGCAGTTTCCTTTCAGGGGCAGATGGCTACACCTTC. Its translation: CASSFLSGADGYTF.

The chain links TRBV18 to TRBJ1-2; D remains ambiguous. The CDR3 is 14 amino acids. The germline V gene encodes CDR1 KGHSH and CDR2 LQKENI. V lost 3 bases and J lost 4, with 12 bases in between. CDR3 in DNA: TGTGCCAGCTCACCCCCCCTCGTGAGCTATGGCTACACCTTC. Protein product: CASSPPLVSYGYTF.

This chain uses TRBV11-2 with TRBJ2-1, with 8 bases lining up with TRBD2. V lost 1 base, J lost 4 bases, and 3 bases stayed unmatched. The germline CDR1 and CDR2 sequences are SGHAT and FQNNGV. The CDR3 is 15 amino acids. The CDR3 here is CASSLGLAQYNEQFF. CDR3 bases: TGTGCCAGCAGCTTAGGACTAGCGCAATACAATGAGCAGTTCTTC.

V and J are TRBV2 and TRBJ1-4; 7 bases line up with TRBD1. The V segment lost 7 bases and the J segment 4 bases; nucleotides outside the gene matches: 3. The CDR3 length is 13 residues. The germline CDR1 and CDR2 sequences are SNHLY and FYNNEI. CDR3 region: CASKQGINEKLFF. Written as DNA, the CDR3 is TGTGCCAGCAAACAGGGGATTAATGAAAAACTGTTTTTT.

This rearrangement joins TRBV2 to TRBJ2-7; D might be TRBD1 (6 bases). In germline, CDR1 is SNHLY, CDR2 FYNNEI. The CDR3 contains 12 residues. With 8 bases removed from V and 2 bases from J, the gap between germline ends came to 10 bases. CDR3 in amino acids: CASEQGTYEQYF. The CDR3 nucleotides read TGTGCCAGCGAACAGGGCACCTACGAGCAGTACTTC.

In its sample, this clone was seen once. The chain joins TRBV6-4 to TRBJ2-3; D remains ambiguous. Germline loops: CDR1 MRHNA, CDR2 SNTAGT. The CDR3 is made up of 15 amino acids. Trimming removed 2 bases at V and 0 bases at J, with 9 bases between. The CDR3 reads CASSDRPTSTDTQYF. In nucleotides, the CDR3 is TGTGCCAGCAGTGACCGGCCTACTAGCACAGATACGCAGTATTTT.

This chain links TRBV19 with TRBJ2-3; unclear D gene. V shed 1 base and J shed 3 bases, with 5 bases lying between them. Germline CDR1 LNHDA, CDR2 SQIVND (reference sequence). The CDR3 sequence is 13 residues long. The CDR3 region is CASSIAETDTQYF. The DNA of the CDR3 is TGTGCCAGTAGTATAGCGGAAACAGATACGCAGTATTTT.

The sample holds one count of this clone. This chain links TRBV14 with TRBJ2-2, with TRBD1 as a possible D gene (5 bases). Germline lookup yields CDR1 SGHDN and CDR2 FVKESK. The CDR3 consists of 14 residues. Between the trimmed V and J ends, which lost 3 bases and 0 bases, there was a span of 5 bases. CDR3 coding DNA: TGTGCCAGCAGCCAGGGGCCGAACACCGGGGAGCTGTTTTTT. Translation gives CASSQGPNTGELFF.